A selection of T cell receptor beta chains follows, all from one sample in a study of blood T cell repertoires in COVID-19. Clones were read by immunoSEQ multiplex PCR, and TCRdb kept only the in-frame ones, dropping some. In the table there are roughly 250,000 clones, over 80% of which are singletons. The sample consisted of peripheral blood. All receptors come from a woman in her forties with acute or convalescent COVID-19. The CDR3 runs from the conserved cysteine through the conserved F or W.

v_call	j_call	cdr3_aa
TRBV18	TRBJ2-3	CASSPPRSGFGTDTQYF
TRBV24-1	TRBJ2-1	CATSDLRDRVWEQFF
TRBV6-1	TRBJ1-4	CASSEVTVVQDEKLFF
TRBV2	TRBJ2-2	CATSSGDRGTGELFF
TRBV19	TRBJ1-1	CASSIVRGLSTEAFF
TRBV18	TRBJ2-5	CASSPVTAEETQYF
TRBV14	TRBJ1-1	CASSRGQNTEAFF
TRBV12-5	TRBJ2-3	CASGLETTSGVSTDTQYF
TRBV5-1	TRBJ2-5	CASRLTGDGETQYF
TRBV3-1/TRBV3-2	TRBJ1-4	CASTLGVGEKLFF
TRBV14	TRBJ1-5	CASSQAGQPQHF
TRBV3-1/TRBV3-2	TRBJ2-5	CASSQETSGETQYF
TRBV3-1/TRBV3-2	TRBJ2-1	CASSFTSGGARTVNEQFF
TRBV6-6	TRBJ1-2	CASRLDGGASNYGYTF
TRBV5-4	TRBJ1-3	CASSLDHWAGTGNTIYF
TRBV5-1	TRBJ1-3	CASSSSPQGPQSSGNTIYF
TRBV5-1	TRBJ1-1	CASSEGQGVRTEAFF
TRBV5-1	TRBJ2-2	CASSNLAGGANTGELFF
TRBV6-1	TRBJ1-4	CASSEPLTALTNEKLFF
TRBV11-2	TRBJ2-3	CASSLTFLGHTDTQYF
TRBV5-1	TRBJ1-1	CASSDGTLNTEAFF
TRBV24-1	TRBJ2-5	CATSDGMGGETQYF
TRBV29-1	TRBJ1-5	CSVEGDRGHQPQHF
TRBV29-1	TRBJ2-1	CSVDNRGTRDGNEQFF
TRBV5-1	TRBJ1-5	CASSLRGGNQPQHF
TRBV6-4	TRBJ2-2	CASSPRQGNTGELFF
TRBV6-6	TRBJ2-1	CASRVDSPITYNEQFF
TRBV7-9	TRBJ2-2	CASSLQGAPNTGELFF
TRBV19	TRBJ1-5	CAIGTGRQRGNQPQHF
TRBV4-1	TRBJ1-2	CASSQDIQRGQGYYGYTF
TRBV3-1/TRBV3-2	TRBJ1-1	CASSQQGAGEAFF
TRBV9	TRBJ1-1	CASRAGEGTEAFF
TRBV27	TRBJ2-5	CASRTLAGIQETQYF
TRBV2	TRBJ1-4	CASRGLGPNEKLFF
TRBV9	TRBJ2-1	CASSARTGGAYNEQFF
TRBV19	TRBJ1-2	CASSAGTGVFNYGYTF
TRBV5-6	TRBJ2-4	CASSLTSGVRANIQYF
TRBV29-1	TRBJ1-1	CSVVPPGPEAFF
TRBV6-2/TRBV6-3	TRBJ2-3	CASSYTTGSDTQYF
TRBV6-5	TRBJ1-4	CASSYSNQGAGEKLFF
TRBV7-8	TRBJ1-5	CASSLDSLQGNQPQHF
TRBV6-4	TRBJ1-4	CASKKDRGSEKLFF
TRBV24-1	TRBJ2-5	CATSDTGLAGGETQYF
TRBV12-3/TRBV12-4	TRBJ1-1	CASSPILNTEAFF
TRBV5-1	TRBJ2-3	CASSTRTIPSTDTQYF
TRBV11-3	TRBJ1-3	CASSEGSTGVDGNTIYF
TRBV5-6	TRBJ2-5	CASSLTSLAGGKETQYF